A selection of T cell receptor beta chains follows, all from one sample in a study of blood T cell repertoires in COVID-19. Repertoires were generated with immunoSEQ multiplex PCR, while TCRdb's copy carries only in-frame clones and drops some. There are about 140,000 clones in the sample; 60% to 85% occur only once, and 4.5% lies in the top ten. Material: peripheral blood. The receptors stem from a woman of 80 years or more with active or convalescent COVID-19. The CDR3 runs from the conserved cysteine through the conserved F or W. Each record gives: D gene, clone size, V gene, J gene, CDR3 protein, CDR3 DNA. The D gene is left open where the match is weak. A row's size may be missing; if present it is once, few, many or a size class.

D: TRBD2
size: -
V: TRBV9
J: TRBJ2-5
CDR3: CASSAESMTSGATQETQYF
DNA: TGTGCCAGCAGCGCAGAAAGCATGACTAGCGGGGCGACACAAGAGACCCAGTACTTC

D: TRBD1
size: once
V: TRBV6-5
J: TRBJ1-1
CDR3: CASSGTGRSEAFF
DNA: TGTGCCAGCTCCGGGACAGGGAGGTCTGAAGCTTTCTTT

D: -
size: few
V: TRBV11-2
J: TRBJ2-7
CDR3: CASSHNRKYEQYF
DNA: TGTGCCAGCAGCCACAACAGAAAATACGAGCAGTACTTC

D: TRBD1
size: -
V: TRBV9
J: TRBJ1-1
CDR3: CASSVGTGSNTEAFF
DNA: TGTGCCAGCAGCGTTGGGACAGGGAGCAACACTGAAGCTTTCTTT

D: TRBD1
size: -
V: TRBV27
J: TRBJ1-5
CDR3: CASSFEGASNQPQHF
DNA: TGTGCCAGCAGTTTTGAGGGGGCAAGTAATCAGCCCCAGCATTTT

D: -
size: -
V: TRBV28
J: TRBJ1-5
CDR3: CASSLTRANQPQHF
DNA: TGTGCCAGCAGTTTAACCAGGGCGAATCAGCCCCAGCATTTT

D: -
size: -
V: TRBV30
J: TRBJ2-5
CDR3: CAWSVSLQETQYF
DNA: TGTGCCTGGAGTGTAAGCCTACAAGAGACCCAGTACTTC

D: TRBD1
size: -
V: TRBV19
J: TRBJ1-5
CDR3: CASSPKGTGFYQPQHF
DNA: TGTGCCAGTAGTCCAAAAGGGACAGGGTTTTATCAGCCCCAGCATTTT

D: TRBD1
size: -
V: TRBV9
J: TRBJ1-2
CDR3: CASSPNGQVYGYTF
DNA: TGTGCCAGCAGCCCGAACGGACAGGTCTATGGCTACACCTTC

D: -
size: -
V: TRBV18
J: TRBJ1-2
CDR3: CASSPQRTSQNYGYTF
DNA: TGTGCCAGCTCTCCGCAGCGGACTTCTCAAAACTATGGCTACACCTTC

D: TRBD2
size: -
V: TRBV5-5
J: TRBJ2-3
CDR3: CASSLVGLAGGGYSTDTQYF
DNA: TGTGCCAGCAGCTTGGTGGGACTAGCGGGGGGCGGGTATAGCACAGATACGCAGTATTTT

D: -
size: -
V: TRBV7-3
J: TRBJ2-5
CDR3: CASSPGVQETQYF
DNA: TGTGCCAGCAGCCCGGGGGTACAAGAGACCCAGTACTTC

D: TRBD2
size: once
V: TRBV24-1
J: TRBJ2-1
CDR3: CATSDVAGGSGEQFF
DNA: TGTGCCACCAGTGATGTAGCGGGGGGCAGTGGTGAGCAGTTCTTC

D: TRBD2
size: -
V: TRBV24-1
J: TRBJ2-3
CDR3: CATSAAGRGRLTDTQYF
DNA: TGTGCCACCAGTGCCGCTGGGAGGGGAAGACTCACAGATACGCAGTATTTT

D: -
size: -
V: TRBV13
J: TRBJ2-3
CDR3: CASSATVRDTQYF
DNA: TGTGCCAGCAGCGCAACGGTACGAGATACGCAGTATTTT

D: TRBD1
size: -
V: TRBV7-9
J: TRBJ1-6
CDR3: CASTPGGRNSPLHF
DNA: TGTGCCAGCACGCCAGGGGGCCGGAATTCACCCCTCCACTTT

D: -
size: -
V: TRBV20-1
J: TRBJ2-3
CDR3: CSASGFGGLSTDTQYF
DNA: TGCAGTGCTAGTGGGTTCGGGGGACTCAGCACAGATACGCAGTATTTT

D: -
size: -
V: TRBV19
J: TRBJ1-5
CDR3: CASKRNYRDRLPQHF
DNA: TGTGCCAGTAAAAGAAACTACAGGGATAGACTGCCCCAGCATTTT

D: TRBD1
size: -
V: TRBV9
J: TRBJ2-5
CDR3: CASSVGGGDETQYF
DNA: TGTGCCAGCAGCGTAGGAGGGGGCGACGAGACCCAGTACTTC

D: -
size: once
V: TRBV11-2
J: TRBJ1-2
CDR3: CASSLVGASYGYTF
DNA: TGTGCCAGCAGTTTGGTAGGGGCGAGCTATGGCTACACCTTC

D: -
size: -
V: TRBV7-2
J: TRBJ1-3
CDR3: CASRVGGSGNTIYF
DNA: TGTGCCAGCAGAGTGGGGGGCTCTGGAAACACCATATATTTT

D: TRBD1
size: -
V: TRBV10-1
J: TRBJ2-7
CDR3: CASSESPTGAYEQYF
DNA: TGCGCCAGCAGTGAGTCACCGACAGGGGCCTACGAGCAGTACTTC

D: -
size: -
V: TRBV13
J: TRBJ2-1
CDR3: CASSLWGDNEQFF
DNA: TGTGCCAGCAGCTTATGGGGGGACAATGAGCAGTTCTTC

D: TRBD1
size: once
V: TRBV14
J: TRBJ2-2
CDR3: CASSPPPGGQGFTGELFF
DNA: TGTGCCAGCAGCCCCCCCCCGGGTGGACAGGGGTTTACCGGGGAGCTGTTTTTT

D: -
size: -
V: TRBV3-1/TRBV3-2
J: TRBJ1-2
CDR3: CASSQGNVRGNDGYTF
DNA: TGTGCCAGCAGCCAAGGGAACGTCAGGGGAAACGATGGCTACACCTTC

D: TRBD1
size: -
V: TRBV6-2/TRBV6-3
J: TRBJ2-2
CDR3: CASSYVRGPPGELFF
DNA: TGTGCCAGCAGTTACGTCAGGGGGCCCCCCGGGGAGCTGTTTTTT

D: TRBD1
size: -
V: TRBV19
J: TRBJ1-5
CDR3: CASSTRQGRSNQPQHF
DNA: TGTGCCAGTAGTACGCGACAGGGTCGGAGCAATCAGCCCCAGCATTTT

D: TRBD1
size: -
V: TRBV5-1
J: TRBJ1-6
CDR3: CASSLGTGGTNSPLHF
DNA: TGCGCCAGCAGCTTGGGGACAGGAGGGACCAATTCACCCCTCCACTTT

D: -
size: -
V: TRBV5-1
J: TRBJ2-2
CDR3: CASSSSPTGAGELFF
DNA: TGCGCCAGCAGCTCCTCACCCACGGGGGCCGGGGAGCTGTTTTTT

D: -
size: -
V: TRBV6-2/TRBV6-3
J: TRBJ1-1
CDR3: CASSPVVGGGKTEAFF
DNA: TGTGCCAGCAGCCCTGTAGTCGGCGGGGGAAAAACTGAAGCTTTCTTT

D: -
size: few
V: TRBV10-2
J: TRBJ1-6
CDR3: CASSQTRGGSPLHF
DNA: TGCGCCAGCAGTCAAACCAGGGGCGGTTCACCCCTCCACTTT

D: -
size: -
V: TRBV10-2
J: TRBJ1-1
CDR3: CASSENLRTVMNTEAFF
DNA: TGCGCCAGCAGCGAAAACCTACGGACAGTCATGAACACTGAAGCTTTCTTT

D: TRBD2
size: -
V: TRBV5-1
J: TRBJ2-3
CDR3: CASSISGGSGDTQYF
DNA: TGCGCCAGCAGCATTAGCGGGGGGTCGGGGGATACGCAGTATTTT

D: -
size: few
V: TRBV7-8
J: TRBJ1-5
CDR3: CASSRLRDNQPQHF
DNA: TGTGCCAGCAGCCGCCTCAGGGATAATCAGCCCCAGCATTTT

D: -
size: -
V: TRBV5-1
J: TRBJ2-3
CDR3: CASSLGPPGSTDTQYF
DNA: TGCGCCAGCAGCTTGGGCCCACCGGGGAGCACAGATACGCAGTATTTT

D: TRBD1
size: -
V: TRBV6-5
J: TRBJ2-7
CDR3: CGRDRGDYEQYF
DNA: TGTGGGAGAGACAGGGGGGACTACGAGCAGTACTTC